The T cell receptor beta chain described here comes from a study of T cell clones after liver transplantation. Study-level information: Samples came from ITN030ST, which attempted immunosuppression withdrawal within 2 years of liver transplantation. General study results and limits: Conclusions were preliminary, with small, heterogeneous patient groups.

In regard to this clone: Antigen: not known.

The germline CDR1 and CDR2 sequences are SGHTA and FQGTGA. This CDR3 region has 16 residues. J was trimmed by 4 bases and V by 1 base; bases with no gene match: 4. Some clones are missing from TCRdb's copy, which holds only in-frame ones; the method was immunoSEQ multiplex PCR. The sample has tens of thousands of clones, 60% to 80% seen once. This clonotype was sampled from a human patient who received a liver transplant. Some T cells may be transferred from the graft donor. This sequence joins TRBV7-3 and TRBJ2-2; 9 bases agree with TRBD2. Sample: CD4+ T cells from blood, taken at the 22-month timepoint. CDR3 loop: CASSLISGGTTGELFF. In DNA, the CDR3 is TGTGCCAGCAGCTTAATCAGCGGGGGGACCACCGGGGAGCTGTTTTTT.